This TCR beta chain was identified during a study of T cells expressing NK-cell markers. General study results and limits: Nothing established the HCMV specificity of expanded NKG2C+ T cell clones. NKG2C+ dominant clonotype frequencies in several donors were roughly 1.0-7.5% of CD8+ T cells.

One entry per CDR3 protein, without DNA, is what TCRdb gives after re-calling the 5' RACE reads. Found here are hundreds of thousands of distinct CDR3 sequences; the top ten clones hold about 4%. Germline V gene lookup returns CDR1 SQVTM and CDR2 ANQGSEA. The CDR3 totals 16 residues. On this clonotype itself: Its antigen is not identified.

Sequencing was done on a sample of blood T cells: a sorted CD56 or NKG2C T cell subset, CD4+ or CD8+ T cells, or bulk PBMC T cells (not recorded which). This clonotype was sampled from a woman between 18 and 70 years old in good health. The chain combines TRBV29-1 with TRBJ1-2; the TCRdb D gene call, TRBD1, has no DNA to confirm it. CDR3 residues: CSVAQPRDGVSYGYTF.